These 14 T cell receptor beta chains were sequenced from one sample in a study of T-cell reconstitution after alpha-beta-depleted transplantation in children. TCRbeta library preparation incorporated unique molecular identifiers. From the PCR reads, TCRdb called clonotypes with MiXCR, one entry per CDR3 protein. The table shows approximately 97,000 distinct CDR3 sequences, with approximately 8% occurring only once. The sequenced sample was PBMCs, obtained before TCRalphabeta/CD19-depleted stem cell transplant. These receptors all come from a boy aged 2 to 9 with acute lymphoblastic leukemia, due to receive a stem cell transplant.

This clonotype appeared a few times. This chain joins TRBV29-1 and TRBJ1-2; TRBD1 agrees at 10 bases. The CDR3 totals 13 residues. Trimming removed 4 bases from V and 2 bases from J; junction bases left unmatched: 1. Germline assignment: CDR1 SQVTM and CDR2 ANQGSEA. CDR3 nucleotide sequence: TGCAGCGTTGCGGGACAGGGGAACTATGGCTACACCTTC. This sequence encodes CSVAGQGNYGYTF.

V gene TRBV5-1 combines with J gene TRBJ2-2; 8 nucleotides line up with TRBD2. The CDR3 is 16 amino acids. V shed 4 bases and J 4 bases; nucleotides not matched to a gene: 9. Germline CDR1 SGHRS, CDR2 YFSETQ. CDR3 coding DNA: TGCGCCAGCAGCCCTCCGGGGGGGCCCCTCACCGGGGAGCTGTTTTTT. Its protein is CASSPPGGPLTGELFF.

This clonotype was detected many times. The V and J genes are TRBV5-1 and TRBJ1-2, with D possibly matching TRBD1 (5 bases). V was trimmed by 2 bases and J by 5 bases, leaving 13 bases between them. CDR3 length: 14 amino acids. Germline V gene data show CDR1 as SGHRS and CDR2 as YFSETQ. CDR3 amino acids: CASSFVGATYGYTF. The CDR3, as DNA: TGCGCCAGCAGCTTTGTTGGGGCGACTTATGGCTACACCTTC.

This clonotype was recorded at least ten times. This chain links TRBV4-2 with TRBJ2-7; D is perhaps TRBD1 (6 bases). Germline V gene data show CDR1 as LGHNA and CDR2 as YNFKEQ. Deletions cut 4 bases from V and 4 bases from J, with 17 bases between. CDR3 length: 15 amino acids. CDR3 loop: CASSPLNDRQYEQYF. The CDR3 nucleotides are TGTGCCAGCAGCCCGCTTAATGACAGGCAGTACGAGCAGTACTTC.

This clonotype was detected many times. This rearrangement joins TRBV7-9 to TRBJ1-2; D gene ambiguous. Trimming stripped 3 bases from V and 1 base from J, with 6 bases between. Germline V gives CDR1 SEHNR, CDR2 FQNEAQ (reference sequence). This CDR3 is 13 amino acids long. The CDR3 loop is CASSLNSNYGYTF. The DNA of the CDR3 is TGTGCCAGCAGCTTGAACAGTAACTATGGCTACACCTTC.

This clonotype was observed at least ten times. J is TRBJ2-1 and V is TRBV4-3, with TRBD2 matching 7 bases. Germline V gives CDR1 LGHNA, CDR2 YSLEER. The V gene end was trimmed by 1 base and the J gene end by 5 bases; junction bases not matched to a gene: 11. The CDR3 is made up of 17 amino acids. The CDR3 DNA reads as TGCGCCAGCAGCCAAGCCCTTGGCAGCGGGGTAAACAATGAGCAGTTCTTC. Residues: CASSQALGSGVNNEQFF.

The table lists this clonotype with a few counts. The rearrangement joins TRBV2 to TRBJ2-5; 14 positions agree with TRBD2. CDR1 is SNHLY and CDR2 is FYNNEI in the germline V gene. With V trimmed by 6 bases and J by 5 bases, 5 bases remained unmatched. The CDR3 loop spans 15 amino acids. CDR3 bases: TGTGCCAGCAGCCCGGGACTAGCGGGGGTTGAGACCCAGTACTTC. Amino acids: CASSPGLAGVETQYF.

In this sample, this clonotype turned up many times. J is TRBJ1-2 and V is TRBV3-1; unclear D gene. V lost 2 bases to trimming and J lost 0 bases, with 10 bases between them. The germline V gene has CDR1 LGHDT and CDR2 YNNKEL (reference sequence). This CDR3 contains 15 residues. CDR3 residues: CASSQIATSNYGYTF. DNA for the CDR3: TGTGCCAGCAGCCAAATAGCGACTTCTAACTATGGCTACACCTTC. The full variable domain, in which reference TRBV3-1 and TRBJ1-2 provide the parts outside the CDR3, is DTAVSQTPKYLVTQMGNDKSIKCEQNLGHDTMYWYKQDSKKFLKIMFSYNNKELIINETVPNRFSPKSPDKAHLNLHINSLELGDSAVYFCASSQIATSNYGYTFGSGTRLTVV.

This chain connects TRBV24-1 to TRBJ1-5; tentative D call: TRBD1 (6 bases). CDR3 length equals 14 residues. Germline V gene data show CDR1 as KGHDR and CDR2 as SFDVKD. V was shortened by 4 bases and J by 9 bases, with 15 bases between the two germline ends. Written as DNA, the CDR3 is TGTGCCACCAGTGAAAGAATACAGGGAGCGCCCCAGCATTTT. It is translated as CATSERIQGAPQHF.

CDR3 sequence (DNA): TGTGCCAGCAGCAAAGTCGCCCCGGGGCAGGGTGTGTCGGTCCGATTCTTCGAGCAGTACTTC. Translated: CASSKVAPGQGVSVRFFEQYF. The V gene is TRBV21-1, the J gene TRBJ2-7; the D call of TRBD1 is as the table states it, not checked on the DNA. TRBV21-1 constitutes a pseudogene. CDR3 length: 21 amino acids.

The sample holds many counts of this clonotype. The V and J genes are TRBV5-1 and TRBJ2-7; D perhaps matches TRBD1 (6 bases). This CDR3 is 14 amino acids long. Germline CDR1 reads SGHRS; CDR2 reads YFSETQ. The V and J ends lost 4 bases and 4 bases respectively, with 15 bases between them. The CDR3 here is CASSPRTATYEQYF. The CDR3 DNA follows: TGCGCCAGCAGCCCCAGGACAGCTACATACGAGCAGTACTTC.

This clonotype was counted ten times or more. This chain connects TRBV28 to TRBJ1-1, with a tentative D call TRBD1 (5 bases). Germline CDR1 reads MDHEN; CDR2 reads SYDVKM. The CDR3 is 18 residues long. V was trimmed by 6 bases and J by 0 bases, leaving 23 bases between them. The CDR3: CASSSRILGGAMNTEAFF. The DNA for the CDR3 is TGTGCCAGCAGCTCCAGAATATTAGGAGGGGCAATGAACACTGAAGCTTTCTTT.

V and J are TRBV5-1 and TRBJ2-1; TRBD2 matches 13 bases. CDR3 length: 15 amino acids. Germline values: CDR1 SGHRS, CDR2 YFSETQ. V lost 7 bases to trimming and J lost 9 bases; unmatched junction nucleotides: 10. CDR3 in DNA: TGCGCCAGCCATTCCGGACTAGCGGGGGCAGGTGAGCAGTTCTTC. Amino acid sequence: CASHSGLAGAGEQFF.

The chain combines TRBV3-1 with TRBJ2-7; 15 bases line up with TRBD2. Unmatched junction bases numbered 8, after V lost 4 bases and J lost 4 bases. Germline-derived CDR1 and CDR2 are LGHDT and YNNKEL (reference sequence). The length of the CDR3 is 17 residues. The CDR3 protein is CASSRAGLAGGKYEQYF. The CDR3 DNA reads TGTGCCAGCAGCCGAGCCGGACTAGCGGGGGGGAAATACGAGCAGTACTTC.